This TCR beta chain was obtained from a study of shared clonotypes between healthy human individuals. TCRdb's copy holds only in-frame clones and misses some; the assay was immunoSEQ multiplex PCR. The sample shows 600,000 or so clones, 95% to 98% of them seen only once. CD45RO-negative, CCR7-selected cells formed the naive CD8 fraction, which excluded terminally differentiated effector memory CD45RA+ cells. V lost 2 bases to trimming and J lost 3 bases, with 14 bases between them. This CDR3 is 15 amino acids long. Germline V gene sequence: CDR1 SGHVS, CDR2 FNYEAQ. This clonotype was sampled from a young man in good health. The chain couples TRBV7-6 to TRBJ2-7, with D uncertain. The sample consisted of naive CD8+ T cells sorted from blood. The CDR3 nucleotides read TGTGCCAGCAGCTTAAGGGCAGGAAAAGACTACGAGCAGTACTTC. This codes for CASSLRAGKDYEQYF.